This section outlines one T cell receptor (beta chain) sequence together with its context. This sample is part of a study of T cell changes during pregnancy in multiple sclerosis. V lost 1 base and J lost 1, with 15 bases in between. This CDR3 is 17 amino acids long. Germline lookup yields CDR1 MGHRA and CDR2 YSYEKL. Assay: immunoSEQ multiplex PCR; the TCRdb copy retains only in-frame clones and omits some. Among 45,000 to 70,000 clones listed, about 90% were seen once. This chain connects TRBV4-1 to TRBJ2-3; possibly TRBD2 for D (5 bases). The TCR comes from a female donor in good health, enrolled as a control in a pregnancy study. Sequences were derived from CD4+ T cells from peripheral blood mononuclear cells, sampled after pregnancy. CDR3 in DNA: TGCGCCAGCAGCCAAGTCGGACGGGGATTAGGCACAGATACGCAGTATTTT. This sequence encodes CASSQVGRGLGTDTQYF.